Sequencing of this TCR beta chain was carried out in a study of blood T cell repertoires in COVID-19. Turning to the study itself: Spain, Italy and the United States supplied samples that represented acute and convalescent COVID-19. From T cells, B-cell-depleted T cells, or PBMCs came the material, which was cDNA or gDNA.

Germline V gene lookup returns CDR1 MNHNY and CDR2 SVGAGI (reference sequence). V dropped 6 bases and J dropped 4 bases, with 12 bases sitting between them. The CDR3 contains 13 residues. Methods used by the authors: It was from reference gene primer amplification that nucleated cell counts were estimated. Here immunoSEQ multiplex PCR was the method, and the copy in TCRdb shows in-frame clones only, minus some. V and J calls and clone size are those listed in that table; D and trimming were worked out from the DNA. The sample carries just over 60,000 clones, roughly 80% recorded once. Sample: peripheral blood. This TCR came from a man in his sixties with acute or convalescent COVID-19. This chain joins TRBV6-6 and TRBJ1-1; D is perhaps TRBD1 (5 bases). CDR3 sequence reads: CASRDGGVTEAFF. Here the CDR3 DNA reads TGTGCCAGCAGAGATGGGGGGGTCACTGAAGCTTTCTTT.